The 23 T cell receptor beta chains below were found in one sample sequenced in a study of blood T cell repertoires in COVID-19. The assay was immunoSEQ multiplex PCR, and TCRdb's table has in-frame clones only and misses some. The sample lists roughly 14,000 clones; approximately 92% were seen once. The sequenced sample consisted of peripheral blood. These receptor sequences come from a human donor with active COVID-19. The donor label of this sample is uncertain.

V usage is TRBV7-2 and J usage is TRBJ2-2; D is ambiguous. CDR1 is SGHTA, CDR2 FQGNSA, per germline. CDR3 length equals 13 residues. V lost 5 bases, J lost 4 bases, and 8 bases lay in between. In nucleotides, the CDR3 is TGTGCCAGCAGCCCCAGGTCCACCGGGGAGCTGTTTTTT. This translates into CASSPRSTGELFF.

The gene calls are TRBV2 and TRBJ2-2; 7 nucleotides match TRBD2. The ends lost 5 bases at V and 6 bases at J; junction bases unmatched: 9. CDR3 length: 15 amino acids. Per the germline V gene, CDR1 is SNHLY and CDR2 is FYNNEI. CDR3 residues: CASSQTSRVSGELFF. The CDR3 DNA sequence: TGTGCCAGCAGTCAGACTAGCCGGGTTTCCGGGGAGCTGTTTTTT. Based on the CDR3 plus reference TRBV2 and TRBJ2-2, the full variable domain is EPEVTQTPSHQVTQMGQEVILRCVPISNHLYFYWYRQILGQKVEFLVSFYNNEISEKSEIFDDQFSVERPDGSNFTLKIRSTKLEDSAMYFCASSQTSRVSGELFFGEGSRLTVL.

J is TRBJ2-7 and V is TRBV5-1; 9 bases map to TRBD2. The CDR3 loop spans 16 amino acids. J gave up 2 bases and V 0 bases, and 6 bases lay outside the gene matches. Germline V gene lookup returns CDR1 SGHRS and CDR2 YFSETQ. Here the CDR3 DNA reads TGCGCCAGCAGCTTGGTTGCTAGCGGGGCGGCCTACGAGCAGTACTTC. Amino acids: CASSLVASGAAYEQYF.

The chain employs TRBV19 and TRBJ2-3; 8 bases are a match to TRBD1. Trimming at V came to 5 bases and at J to 0 bases, leaving 16 bases not matched to a gene. Looked up from germline, CDR1 is LNHDA and CDR2 is SQIVND (reference sequence). The CDR3 is 19 residues long. The CDR3 protein is CASSVTGTGLSRSTDTQYF. DNA of the CDR3: TGTGCCAGTAGTGTGACCGGGACAGGCCTCTCAAGAAGCACAGATACGCAGTATTTT. The variable domain in full, with the rest retrieved from reference TRBV19 and TRBJ2-3, is DGGITQSPKYLFRKEGQNVTLSCEQNLNHDAMYWYRQDPGQGLRLIYYSQIVNDFQKGDIAEGYSVSREKKESFPLTVTSAQKNPTAFYLCASSVTGTGLSRSTDTQYFGPGTRLTVL.

V gene TRBV24-1 combines with J gene TRBJ2-3; D might be TRBD2 (6 bases). Trimming shortened V by 5 bases and J by 6 bases, and 11 bases separated the two germline ends. There are 13 residues in the CDR3. Germline V gene sequence: CDR1 KGHDR, CDR2 SFDVKD. DNA for the CDR3: TGTGCCACCAGTGTTCCAGGAGGGGATACGCAGTATTTT. It yields the protein CATSVPGGDTQYF.

The chain carries TRBV19 and TRBJ1-4; TRBD1 is a possible D gene (6 bases). The CDR3 is made up of 16 amino acids. V lost 4 bases, J lost 0 bases, and 12 bases lay in between. Germline V gene data show CDR1 as LNHDA and CDR2 as SQIVND (reference sequence). The CDR3 is CASSRGQRTTNEKLFF. CDR3 nucleotide sequence: TGTGCCAGTAGTAGAGGACAGCGAACAACTAATGAAAAACTGTTTTTT.

The chain employs TRBV24-1 and TRBJ2-1, with TRBD2 matching 9 bases. CDR1 and CDR2 (germline): KGHDR, SFDVKD. The ends lost 3 bases at V and 7 bases at J; junction bases unmatched: 6. This CDR3 has 15 amino acids. The CDR3 spells CATSDPSGKVNEQFF. The CDR3 DNA follows: TGTGCCACCAGTGATCCTAGCGGGAAGGTGAATGAGCAGTTCTTC.

The genes are TRBV14 and TRBJ2-7; TRBD1 matches at 9 bases. Germline V CDR1 and CDR2: SGHDN, FVKESK. This CDR3 region has 16 residues. The ends lost 5 bases at V and 2 bases at J; junction bases unmatched: 10. CDR3 in amino acids: CASSMRTGVEAYEQYF. The CDR3, as DNA: TGTGCCAGCAGCATGCGGACAGGGGTCGAGGCCTACGAGCAGTACTTC.

The rearrangement uses TRBV7-9 and TRBJ1-1; the D is unclear. The CDR3 has 14 amino acids. V was pared by 5 bases and J by 4 bases, with 14 bases between. Germline CDR1 is SEHNR and CDR2 is FQNEAQ (reference sequence). Here the CDR3 reads CASSPRLGATEAFF. The CDR3 DNA reads as TGTGCCAGCAGCCCTAGGTTGGGAGCCACTGAAGCTTTCTTT.

The chain recombines TRBV19 with TRBJ2-1; weak D call: TRBD1 (5 bases). Trimming left V 5 bases short and J 5 bases short, with 10 bases between. The CDR3 has 13 amino acids. Germline assignment: CDR1 LNHDA and CDR2 SQIVND (reference sequence). The CDR3 bases are TGTGCCAGTAGTCGAAGGGGAAACAATGAGCAGTTCTTC. Protein sequence: CASSRRGNNEQFF. Supplemented by reference TRBV19 and TRBJ2-1, the full variable domain reads DGGITQSPKYLFRKEGQNVTLSCEQNLNHDAMYWYRQDPGQGLRLIYYSQIVNDFQKGDIAEGYSVSREKKESFPLTVTSAQKNPTAFYLCASSRRGNNEQFFGPGTRLTVL.

This clone came up once. This rearrangement joins TRBV30 to TRBJ1-5; no reliable D call. V was cut by 3 bases and J by 3 bases, with 9 bases left in between. Looked up from germline, CDR1 is GTSNPN and CDR2 is SVGIG (reference sequence). The CDR3 totals 13 residues. The CDR3 DNA sequence: TGTGCCTGGAGAAGAGAGCTCAATCAGCCCCAGCATTTT. It translates to CAWRRELNQPQHF.

This sequence joins TRBV30 and TRBJ2-7; 8 bases are a match to TRBD2. V lost 1 base to trimming and J lost 7 bases; unmatched junction nucleotides: 9. The CDR3 covers 14 residues. Looked up from germline, CDR1 is GTSNPN and CDR2 is SVGIG (reference sequence). CDR3 DNA: TGTGCCTGGAGTGCGGGGGGGCCGGCAGTGGAGCAGTACTTC. It encodes CAWSAGGPAVEQYF.

The chain carries TRBV28 and TRBJ1-5, with 10 bases aligning to TRBD1. Germline values: CDR1 MDHEN, CDR2 SYDVKM. The CDR3 has 16 residues. Trimming at V came to 6 bases and at J to 1 base, leaving 6 bases not matched to a gene. The CDR3 sequence is CASSRQGAHSNQPQHF. In DNA, the CDR3 is TGTGCCAGCAGCCGACAGGGGGCGCACAGCAATCAGCCCCAGCATTTT.

The rearrangement joins TRBV19 to TRBJ1-1, with a weak D call TRBD1 (6 bases). Trimming cost V 5 bases and J 9 bases, with 13 bases left between them. CDR3 length: 12 amino acids. Germline V gene data show CDR1 as LNHDA and CDR2 as SQIVND (reference sequence). The CDR3 nucleotides read TGTGCCAGTAGTGAGTTGACAGGAAAAGCTTTCTTT. It specifies CASSELTGKAFF.

The genes are TRBV24-1 and TRBJ2-1; maybe TRBD2 (6 bases). CDR3 size: 15 residues. From germline, CDR1 is KGHDR and CDR2 SFDVKD. V dropped 5 bases and J dropped 13 bases, with 23 bases sitting between them. Here the CDR3 reads CATSASAPDDNGQFF. In nucleotides, the CDR3 is TGTGCCACCAGTGCTAGCGCTCCAGACGATAATGGTCAGTTCTTC.

The V call is TRBV18, the J call TRBJ1-1, with D uncertain. The CDR3 is made up of 13 amino acids. V lost 2 bases and J lost 3, with 7 bases in between. Germline V gives CDR1 KGHSH, CDR2 LQKENI. The chain's CDR3 is CASSPSTDTEAFF. DNA of the CDR3: TGTGCCAGCTCACCAAGCACGGACACTGAAGCTTTCTTT.

V is TRBV14 and J is TRBJ2-1, with 12 nucleotides matching TRBD2. CDR1 SGHDN and CDR2 FVKESK come from the germline V gene. The CDR3 runs to 21 residues. V lost 0 bases and J lost 4; bases outside the gene matches: 16. The CDR3 nucleotides are TGTGCCAGCAGCCAAGAACAGAATTGGCTTCAGACTAGCGGGAGTTACAATGAGCAGTTCTTC. Amino acid sequence: CASSQEQNWLQTSGSYNEQFF.

V is TRBV6-5 and J is TRBJ1-4; possible D gene TRBD1, 5 bases. CDR3 length: 15 amino acids. Trimming cost V 0 bases and J 8 bases, with 13 bases left between them. Germline-derived CDR1 and CDR2 are MNHEY and SVGAGI. The CDR3 here is CASSYSATVREKLFF. CDR3 DNA sequence: TGTGCCAGCAGTTACTCAGCGACAGTTCGAGAAAAACTGTTTTTT.

The chain recombines TRBV19 with TRBJ2-2, with 10 bases identical to TRBD1. CDR1 and CDR2 from the germline V gene are LNHDA and SQIVND (reference sequence). The junction had 14 bases not matched to a gene; V was cut back by 5 bases and J by 2 bases. The CDR3 is 19 residues long. The chain's CDR3 is CASSSRGGRQGANTGELFF. The CDR3, as DNA: TGTGCCAGTAGTTCCAGAGGGGGCCGACAGGGGGCAAACACCGGGGAGCTGTTTTTT.

This chain connects TRBV14 to TRBJ2-3, with D perhaps matching TRBD2 (7 bases). Germline CDR1 is SGHDN and CDR2 is FVKESK. CDR3 length equals 17 residues. V dropped 7 bases and J dropped 4 bases, with 24 bases sitting between them. CDR3 protein: CASTRGLAEGGPDTQYF. In nucleotides, the CDR3 is TGTGCCAGCACCAGGGGTCTAGCGGAGGGGGGCCCAGATACGCAGTATTTT.

The rearrangement links TRBV7-2 to TRBJ1-5; D gene ambiguous. The length of the CDR3 is 14 residues. Trimming removed 2 bases from V and 0 bases from J, with 5 bases in between. Germline lookup yields CDR1 SGHTA and CDR2 FQGNSA. The CDR3 coding sequence is TGTGCCAGCAGCTTATTGGCTAGCAATCAGCCCCAGCATTTT. Translation: CASSLLASNQPQHF.

This clone was counted once. V and J are TRBV15 and TRBJ2-4, with a weak D call TRBD1 (5 bases). This CDR3 is 13 amino acids long. Germline V CDR1 and CDR2: LNHNV, YYDKDF (reference sequence). The V end was cut by 2 bases, the J end by 7 bases, with 9 bases between. CDR3 DNA sequence: TGTGCCACCAGCAGACCGACAGAGAACATTCAGTACTTC. It is translated as CATSRPTENIQYF.

V and J are TRBV6-5 and TRBJ2-5; TRBD2 agrees at 7 bases. Germline V gene data show CDR1 as MNHEY and CDR2 as SVGAGI. The CDR3 is made up of 16 amino acids. The trim removed 2 bases at V and 1 base at J, leaving 7 bases unmatched. The CDR3 spells CASSYRPSGPQETQYF. The CDR3 nucleotides read TGTGCCAGCAGTTACCGGCCTAGCGGCCCCCAAGAGACCCAGTACTTC.